The clone carrying this T cell receptor beta chain was seen ten or more times. Trimming took off 4 bases at V and 1 base at J, with 10 bases between the two ends. The CDR3 contains 14 residues. From germline, CDR1 is SGHTA and CDR2 FQGNSA. This specimen belongs to a study of T cells after yellow fever vaccination. In TCRdb, the 5' RACE reads were re-called with MiXCR into one record per CDR3 protein. The repertoire has approximately 250,000 distinct CDR3 sequences, approximately 6.7% of them found once; the top ten carry around 1.1%. The specimen was CD4+ T cells sorted from PBMCs, collected on the day of the yellow fever booster vaccination. The V call is TRBV7-2, the J call TRBJ2-5; D may correspond to TRBD1 or TRBD2 (5 bases each). This TCR was recovered from a man aged 30 to 39 who received the YFV17D yellow fever vaccine. The CDR3 spells CASSYGASQETQYF. The CDR3 DNA sequence: TGTGCCAGCAGCTACGGGGCTAGCCAAGAGACCCAGTACTTC.